These 26 T cell receptor beta chains were sequenced from one sample in a study of cytomegalovirus exposure and HLA in healthy donors. The PCR made use of 60 Vbeta and 13 Jbeta primers. Some clones are missing from TCRdb's copy, which holds only in-frame ones; the method was immunoSEQ multiplex PCR. The sample lists 85,000 to 100,000 clones, around four fifths occurring once. What was sequenced was PBMCs. The receptor source for this set is a man aged 50 or older in good health and CMV-seropositive.

The chain joins TRBV13 to TRBJ2-1; TRBD2 matches 9 bases. The V gene's germline CDR1 is PRHDT and CDR2 FYEKMQ (reference sequence). This CDR3 has 15 residues. V lost 3 bases and J lost 2; bases outside the gene matches: 2. CDR3 nucleotide sequence: TGTGCCAGCAGCTTCGGCGGGGGGGCCTACAATGAGCAGTTCTTC. Translated: CASSFGGGAYNEQFF.

This chain uses TRBV7-2 with TRBJ2-5; 10 nucleotides align to TRBD2. Per germline, CDR1 SGHTA and CDR2 FQGNSA. V trimming: 5 bases; J trimming: 5 bases; junction bases outside the gene matches: 8. The CDR3 runs to 15 residues. The CDR3 is CASSISGGARETQYF. CDR3 DNA: TGTGCCAGCAGCATAAGCGGGGGGGCCCGGGAGACCCAGTACTTC.

As concerns this clone: Sequence at one end of the junction differs from germline and may be a read error. The rearrangement joins TRBV30 to TRBJ1-6, with a possible D match to TRBD1 (5 bases). The CDR3 is 14 residues long. The V gene's germline CDR1 is GTSNPN and CDR2 SVGIG (reference sequence). The CDR3 here is CAWSRIAGQSPLNF. In nucleotides, the CDR3 is TGTGCCTGGAGTAGAATAGCAGGGCAATCACCCCTCAACTTT.

The chain links TRBV25-1 to TRBJ1-2; D gene ambiguous. The V end was cut by 2 bases, the J end by 4 bases, with 8 bases between. Germline V gene lookup returns CDR1 MGHDK and CDR2 SYGVNS. The CDR3 sequence is 13 residues long. The CDR3 protein is CASSENTGYGYTF. For the CDR3, the DNA is TGTGCCAGCAGTGAAAATACTGGCTATGGCTACACCTTC.

This chain links TRBV29-1 with TRBJ1-2; unclear D gene. This CDR3 spans 12 amino acids. CDR1 is SQVTM and CDR2 is ANQGSEA in the germline V gene. V was pared by 4 bases and J by 7 bases, with 13 bases between. The CDR3 region has the DNA TGCAGCGTTGGCGGGATATTGGGTGGCTACACCTTC. It specifies CSVGGILGGYTF. Together with reference TRBV29-1 and TRBJ1-2, the CDR3 gives the full variable domain: SAVISQKPSRDICQRGTSLTIQCQVDSQVTMMFWYRQQPGQSLTLIATANQGSEATYESGFVIDKFPISRPNLTFSTLTVSNMSPEDSSIYLCSVGGILGGYTFGSGTRLTVV.

The chain couples TRBV30 to TRBJ1-1; D remains ambiguous. Trimming left V 1 base short and J 0 bases short, with 6 bases between. This CDR3 is built from 13 residues. Germline V gene lookup returns CDR1 GTSNPN and CDR2 SVGIG (reference sequence). CDR3: CAWSEQVNTEAFF. The CDR3 DNA is TGTGCCTGGAGTGAGCAGGTGAACACTGAAGCTTTCTTT.

The chain combines TRBV18 with TRBJ2-2; 14 bases match TRBD2. The CDR3 has 18 residues. J lost 6 bases, V lost 3 bases, and 9 bases had no gene match. CDR1 KGHSH and CDR2 LQKENI come from the germline V gene. CDR3 amino acids: CASSPRTSGGPSPGELFF. DNA of the CDR3: TGTGCCAGCTCACCCCGGACTAGCGGGGGGCCGAGTCCCGGGGAGCTGTTTTTT.

CDR3 bases: TGTGCCTGGAGAGGATTACAGTTCACCGGGGAGCTGTTTTTT. This encodes CAWRGLQFTGELFF. The gene calls are TRBV30 and TRBJ2-2; D not resolved. Germline values: CDR1 GTSNPN, CDR2 SVGIG (reference sequence). This CDR3 region has 14 residues. The V gene lost 3 bases and the J gene lost 4 bases, with 12 bases spanning the gap.

Relative to its sample, this clone is medium-sized. The chain is built from TRBV27 and TRBJ1-4; no definite D call. CDR3 length: 14 residues. V lost 0 bases and J lost 9, with 11 bases in between. Germline values: CDR1 MNHEY, CDR2 SMNVEV (reference sequence). DNA of the CDR3: TGTGCCAGCAGTTTATCGCGGGGAGGAAAAAAACTGTTTTTT. This codes for CASSLSRGGKKLFF.

The chain is built from TRBV5-1 and TRBJ2-5, with TRBD2 identical over 14 bases. The DNA end is a closer match to TRBJ2-7, so the J assignment may be wrong. The CDR3 is made up of 18 amino acids. Looked up from germline, CDR1 is SGHRS and CDR2 is YFSETQ. The CDR3 here is CASSVTSGGAGSSYEQYF. The CDR3 DNA reads as TGCGCCAGCAGCGTGACTAGCGGGGGGGCCGGAAGCTCCTACGAGCAGTACTTC.

The rearrangement links TRBV7-8 to TRBJ2-4; 10 bases are a match to TRBD1. The trim removed 6 bases at V and 0 bases at J, leaving 8 bases unmatched. The CDR3 is 17 amino acids. Germline V lookup: CDR1 SGHVS, CDR2 FQNEAQ. The CDR3, as DNA: TGTGCCAGCAGTCGAGACAGGGGGCGGGCAGCCAAAAACATTCAGTACTTC. This sequence encodes CASSRDRGRAAKNIQYF.

This chain connects TRBV6-5 to TRBJ1-2; 9 positions match TRBD1. Germline assignment: CDR1 MNHEY and CDR2 SVGAGI. There are 13 residues in the CDR3. V was clipped by 6 bases and J by 7 bases; unmatched bases: 6. CDR3 residues: CASRKQGAGGYTF. For the CDR3, the DNA is TGTGCCAGCAGAAAACAGGGGGCGGGTGGCTACACCTTC.

V and J are TRBV7-8 and TRBJ1-2; D possibly corresponds to TRBD1 (5 bases). Trimming took 1 base from V and 1 from J, leaving 10 bases between them. The CDR3 is 15 amino acids. Germline V gives CDR1 SGHVS, CDR2 FQNEAQ. This CDR3 is CASSLGTGSNYGYTF. DNA of the CDR3: TGTGCCAGCAGCTTAGGAACAGGAAGTAACTATGGCTACACCTTC.

The chain couples TRBV12-5 to TRBJ1-6; TRBD1 matches 8 bases. The CDR3 extends over 16 amino acids. The V gene end was trimmed by 6 bases and the J gene end by 14 bases; junction bases not matched to a gene: 18. CDR1 and CDR2 (germline): LGHNT, FRNRAP. The CDR3 loop is CASGSGQGAVGPTLHF. In DNA, the CDR3 is TGTGCTAGTGGCTCTGGACAGGGAGCGGTGGGACCCACCCTCCACTTT.

J is TRBJ2-7 and V is TRBV7-2, with 7 bases lining up with TRBD2. Unmatched junction bases numbered 7, after V lost 4 bases and J lost 1 base. This CDR3 is built from 15 residues. Per germline, CDR1 SGHTA and CDR2 FQGNSA. The CDR3 coding sequence is TGTGCCAGCAGCTCCCAGGGAGCGGGATCCTACGAGCAGTACTTC. As protein: CASSSQGAGSYEQYF.

By its share, this clone is medium-sized. V and J are TRBV10-1 and TRBJ1-2; 10 bases line up with TRBD1. From germline, CDR1 is WNHNN and CDR2 SYGVQD (reference sequence). V gave up 10 bases and J gave up 0 bases; unmatched junction bases: 11. CDR3 length: 16 amino acids. CDR3 region: CATPRDRGLANYGYTF. The DNA of the CDR3 is TGCGCCACCCCCCGGGACAGGGGACTAGCTAACTATGGCTACACCTTC.

The chain recombines TRBV7-9 with TRBJ2-5; no reliable D call. V was trimmed by 1 base and J by 4 bases, leaving 7 bases between them. CDR1 and CDR2 from the germline V gene are SEHNR and FQNEAQ (reference sequence). This CDR3 region has 13 residues. CDR3 in DNA: TGTGCCAGCAGCTTAGAATACTCAGAGACCCAGTACTTC. It yields the protein CASSLEYSETQYF.

The chain employs TRBV29-1 and TRBJ2-5; TRBD2 agrees at 8 bases. Germline-derived CDR1 and CDR2 are SQVTM and ANQGSEA. CDR3 length: 12 residues. V trimming: 4 bases; J trimming: 5 bases; junction bases outside the gene matches: 3. CDR3 coding DNA: TGCAGCGTTGCGGGGGGGCCTGAGACCCAGTACTTC. Translation: CSVAGGPETQYF.

The chain employs TRBV5-1 and TRBJ2-5, with unresolved D. Germline V gene sequence: CDR1 SGHRS, CDR2 YFSETQ. The CDR3 runs to 17 residues. Trimming stripped 0 bases from V and 1 base from J, with 16 bases between. CDR3 sequence reads: CASSLGSGSPPQETQYF. CDR3 in DNA: TGCGCCAGCAGCTTGGGTTCAGGCTCTCCCCCCCAAGAGACCCAGTACTTC.

In its sample, this clone was seen a few times. J is TRBJ2-7 and V is TRBV18; TRBD2 agrees at 13 bases. CDR3 length: 15 amino acids. Trimming at V came to 3 bases and at J to 7 bases, leaving 6 bases not matched to a gene. Per the germline V gene, CDR1 is KGHSH and CDR2 is LQKENI. CDR3 region: CASSPTSGGAWEQYF. DNA for the CDR3: TGTGCCAGCTCACCTACTAGCGGGGGGGCCTGGGAGCAGTACTTC.

A few counts support this clone. The chain joins TRBV7-9 to TRBJ2-1; TRBD2 aligns across 12 bases. The germline CDR1 and CDR2 sequences are SEHNR and FQNEAQ (reference sequence). The V segment lost 5 bases and the J segment 0 bases; nucleotides outside the gene matches: 8. The CDR3 consists of 18 residues. CDR3 nucleotide sequence: TGTGCCAGCAGCCCCACTAGCGGGGGGCAAAGCTCCTACAATGAGCAGTTCTTC. This translates into CASSPTSGGQSSYNEQFF.

This chain connects TRBV6-6 to TRBJ1-4; no definite D call. Trimming stripped 7 bases from V and 7 bases from J, with 16 bases between. Looked up from germline, CDR1 is MNHNY and CDR2 is SVGAGI (reference sequence). The CDR3 extends over 14 amino acids. The CDR3 sequence: CASTQIQRGEKLFF. The CDR3 DNA reads as TGTGCCAGCACTCAAATTCAGCGGGGTGAAAAACTGTTTTTT.

The sample holds a few counts of this clone. The chain is built from TRBV2 and TRBJ1-2; 8 bases line up with TRBD1. Trimming took 7 bases from V and 4 from J; bases not matched to a gene: 8. This CDR3 is 14 amino acids long. CDR1 and CDR2 (germline): SNHLY, FYNNEI. The chain's CDR3 is CASISRGQSYGYTF. The DNA of the CDR3 is TGTGCCAGCATTTCCAGGGGGCAAAGCTATGGCTACACCTTC.

The gene calls are TRBV4-2 and TRBJ1-4; tentatively, D is TRBD1 (6 bases). Deletions cut 0 bases from V and 7 bases from J, with 12 bases between. The CDR3 is 15 residues long. Germline-derived CDR1 and CDR2 are LGHNA and YNFKEQ. CDR3 sequence: CASSQDRGFIEKLFF. Written as DNA, the CDR3 is TGTGCCAGCAGCCAAGACAGGGGTTTCATTGAAAAACTGTTTTTT.

As DNA, the CDR3 is TGTGCCAGCAGCTTTGGGAGTTCACCCCTCCACTTT. Encoded protein: CASSFGSSPLHF. The genes are TRBV7-8 and TRBJ1-6; D unresolved. This CDR3 contains 12 residues. Germline CDR1 reads SGHVS; CDR2 reads FQNEAQ. V was shortened by 3 bases and J by 9 bases, with 6 bases between the two germline ends.

This clone turned up a few times. CDR3 residues: CASSFGTGHNEKLFF. The CDR3 DNA follows: TGTGCCAGCAGCTTTGGGACAGGACATAATGAAAAACTGTTTTTT. This chain uses TRBV11-2 with TRBJ1-4, with 8 bases aligning to TRBD1. J gave up 4 bases and V 3 bases, and 4 bases lay outside the gene matches. The CDR3 runs to 15 residues. CDR1 is SGHAT, CDR2 FQNNGV, per germline.